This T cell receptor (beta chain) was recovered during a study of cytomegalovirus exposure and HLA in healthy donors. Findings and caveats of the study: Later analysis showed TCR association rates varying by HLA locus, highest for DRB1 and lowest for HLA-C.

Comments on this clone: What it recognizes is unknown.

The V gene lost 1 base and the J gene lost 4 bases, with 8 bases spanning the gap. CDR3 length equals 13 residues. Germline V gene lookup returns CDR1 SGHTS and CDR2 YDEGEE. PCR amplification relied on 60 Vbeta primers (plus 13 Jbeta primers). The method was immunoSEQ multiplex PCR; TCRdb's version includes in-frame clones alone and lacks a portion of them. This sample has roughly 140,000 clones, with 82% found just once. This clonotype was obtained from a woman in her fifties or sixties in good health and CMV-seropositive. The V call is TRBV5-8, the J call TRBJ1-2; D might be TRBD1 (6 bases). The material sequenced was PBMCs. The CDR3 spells CASSLQGGYGYTF. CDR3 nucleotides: TGTGCCAGCAGCTTGCAAGGGGGCTATGGCTACACCTTC.